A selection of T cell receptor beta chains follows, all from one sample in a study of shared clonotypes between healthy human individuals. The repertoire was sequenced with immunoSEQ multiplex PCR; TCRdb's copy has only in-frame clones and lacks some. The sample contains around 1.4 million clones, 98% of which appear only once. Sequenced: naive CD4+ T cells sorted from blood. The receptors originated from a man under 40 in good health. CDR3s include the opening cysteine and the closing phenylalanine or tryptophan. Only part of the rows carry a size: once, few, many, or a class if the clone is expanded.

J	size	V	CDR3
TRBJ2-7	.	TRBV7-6	CASSPRSGTGAYEQYF
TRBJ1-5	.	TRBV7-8	CASSPLGTGAASLHQPQHF
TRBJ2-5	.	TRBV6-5	CASRRRETQYF
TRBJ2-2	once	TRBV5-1	CASSLVGPTGELFF
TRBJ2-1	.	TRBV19	CAAKDRDGNEQFF
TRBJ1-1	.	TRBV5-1	CASSLWAQGVNTEAFF
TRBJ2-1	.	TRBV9	CASSLLSGSGDEQFF
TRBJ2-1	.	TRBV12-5	CASGLDPGTYNEQFF
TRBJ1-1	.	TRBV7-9	CASSLTDSEGTEAFF
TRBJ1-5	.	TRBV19	CASSTPDGNQPQHF
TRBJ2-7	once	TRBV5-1	CASSVSSYEQYF
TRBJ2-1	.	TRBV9	CASSSPQAGASYNEQFF
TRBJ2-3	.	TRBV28	CASSFFEGGTDTQYF
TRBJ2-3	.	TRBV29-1	CSGLSGTDTQYF
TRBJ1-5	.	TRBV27	CASSLGLLVPQHF
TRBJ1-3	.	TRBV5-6	CASSLVEGNRGNTIYF
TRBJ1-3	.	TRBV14	CASSQVEFSGNTIYF
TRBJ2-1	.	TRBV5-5	CASSQLTNYNEQFF
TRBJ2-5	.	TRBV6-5	CASSRSGKGTQYF
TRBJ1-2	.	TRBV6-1	CASTENYGYTF
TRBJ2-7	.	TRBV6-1	CAGSRQADSYEQYF
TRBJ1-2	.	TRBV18	CASSPKDREGGYTF
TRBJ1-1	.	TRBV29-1	CSVEVRGRNTEAFF
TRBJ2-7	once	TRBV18	CASSPRTEPYEQYF
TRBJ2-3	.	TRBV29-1	CSIVGQSTDTQYF
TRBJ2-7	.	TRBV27	CASMRAGTSYEQYF
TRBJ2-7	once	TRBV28	CASSLDSVEQYF
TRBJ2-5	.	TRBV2	CASSELTDQETQYF
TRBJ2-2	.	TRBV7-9	CASSPRGAGELFF
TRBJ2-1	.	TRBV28	CASSFRAGYNEQFF
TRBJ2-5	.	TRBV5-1	CASSLVPREEGETQYF
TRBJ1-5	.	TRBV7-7	CASSLREGQPQHF
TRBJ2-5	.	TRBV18	CASSPPGKETQYF
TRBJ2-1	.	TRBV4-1	CASSQLLLYNEQFF
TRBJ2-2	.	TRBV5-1	CASSLTSQNTGELFF
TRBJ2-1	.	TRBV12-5	CASGRSGRAYNEQFF
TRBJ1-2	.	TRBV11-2	CASSIRQGGYGYTF
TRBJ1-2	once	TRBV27	CASSLLTPGQGKKNGYTF
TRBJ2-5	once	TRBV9	CASSVVGRGQETQYF
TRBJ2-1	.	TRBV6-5	CATGQGKHNEQFF
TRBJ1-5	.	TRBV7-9	CASSPLTGHSNQPQHF